The 9 T cell receptor beta chains listed next were all sequenced from one sample in a study of T cells after yellow fever vaccination. TCRdb ran MiXCR on the 5' RACE reads and lists one entry per CDR3 protein. The sample includes over 300,000 distinct CDR3 sequences, roughly 4.3% seen only once; the top ten take under 30%. Here the sequenced sample was PBMCs, taken 5 days after the yellow fever booster vaccination. The receptors shown here come from a man between 18 and 29 years old who received the YFV17D yellow fever vaccine.

CDR3 residues: CSVEEQTGAGGYTF. The CDR3, as DNA: TGCAGCGTTGAAGAGCAGACAGGGGCGGGGGGCTACACCTTC. The chain combines TRBV29-1 with TRBJ1-2; the match to TRBD1 covers 8 bases. Germline V gene sequence: CDR1 SQVTM, CDR2 ANQGSEA. V shed 0 bases and J 8 bases; nucleotides not matched to a gene: 8. The CDR3 sequence is 14 residues long. The full variable domain, in which reference TRBV29-1 and TRBJ1-2 provide the parts outside the CDR3, is SAVISQKPSRDICQRGTSLTIQCQVDSQVTMMFWYRQQPGQSLTLIATANQGSEATYESGFVIDKFPISRPNLTFSTLTVSNMSPEDSSIYLCSVEEQTGAGGYTFGSGTRLTVV.

The rearrangement links TRBV6-2 or TRBV6-3 to TRBJ2-7; D possibly uses TRBD1 or TRBD2 (5 bases each). The V gene's germline CDR1 is MNHEY and CDR2 SVGEGT. Trimming removed 7 bases from V and 1 base from J, with 11 bases in between. The CDR3 length is 13 residues. The CDR3 DNA follows: TGTGCCAGCAAGAGGGGCCAGTCCTACGAGCAGTACTTC. This encodes CASKRGQSYEQYF.

The chain employs TRBV7-7 and TRBJ2-5; maybe TRBD2 (5 bases). Trimming stripped 1 base from V and 2 bases from J, with 11 bases between. CDR1 and CDR2 from the germline V gene are SSHAT and FNYEAQ (reference sequence). The CDR3 loop spans 15 amino acids. CDR3 loop: CASSLGGGSQETQYF. In DNA form, the CDR3 reads TGTGCCAGCAGCTTAGGAGGAGGAAGTCAAGAGACCCAGTACTTC.

This clonotype was counted ten times or more. V usage is TRBV6-5 and J usage is TRBJ2-5, with TRBD2 as a possible D gene (5 bases). The V gene's germline CDR1 is MNHEY and CDR2 SVGAGI. V lost 4 bases and J 5 bases, leaving 14 bases between the germline ends. The CDR3 is made up of 14 amino acids. CDR3 in amino acids: CASSSDSSSETQYF. CDR3 DNA: TGTGCCAGCAGTTCGGACTCCTCCTCGGAGACCCAGTACTTC.

Only a few counts were recorded for this clonotype. The chain has TRBV12-3 or TRBV12-4 and TRBJ2-1; D call uncertain. The V end was cut by 10 bases, the J end by 6 bases, with 7 bases between. CDR3 length: 10 amino acids. The CDR3 here is CATNGNEQFF. The CDR3, as DNA: TGTGCCACCAATGGCAATGAGCAGTTCTTC.

This clonotype was seen a few times. The chain is built from TRBV19 and TRBJ2-1; 7 bases fit TRBD2. The germline gives CDR1 LNHDA, CDR2 SQIVND (reference sequence). With 3 bases clipped from V and 9 bases from J, the junction kept 5 bases outside the gene matches. This CDR3 comprises 13 residues. The CDR3 reads CASSMPGGSEQFF. DNA for the CDR3: TGTGCCAGTAGTATGCCGGGGGGAAGTGAGCAGTTCTTC. The complete variable domain, with remaining parts taken from reference TRBV19 and TRBJ2-1, reads DGGITQSPKYLFRKEGQNVTLSCEQNLNHDAMYWYRQDPGQGLRLIYYSQIVNDFQKGDIAEGYSVSREKKESFPLTVTSAQKNPTAFYLCASSMPGGSEQFFGPGTRLTVL.

This clonotype was detected many times. The chain employs TRBV5-4 and TRBJ2-5, with 8 positions matching TRBD2. V shed 2 bases and J 5 bases; nucleotides not matched to a gene: 5. The CDR3 covers 14 residues. Germline V gives CDR1 SGHNT, CDR2 YYREEE (reference sequence). CDR3 in amino acids: CASSLTGGGETQYF. In DNA form, the CDR3 reads TGTGCCAGCAGCTTAACGGGGGGGGGCGAGACCCAGTACTTC.

This clonotype was detected a few times. The CDR3 reads CASSRNFRDRKETQYF. In DNA, the CDR3 is TGTGCCAGCAGCCGAAATTTCCGGGACAGAAAAGAGACCCAGTACTTC. The chain links TRBV14 to TRBJ2-5, with 7 bases matching TRBD1. The CDR3 totals 16 residues. V lost 4 bases to trimming and J lost 3 bases; unmatched junction nucleotides: 11. CDR1 is SGHDN and CDR2 is FVKESK in the germline V gene.

This clonotype was recorded at least ten times. J is TRBJ2-1 and V is TRBV20-1, with 12 bases matching TRBD2. The CDR3 covers 19 residues. The ends lost 5 bases at V and 5 bases at J; junction bases unmatched: 19. Germline assignment: CDR1 DFQATT and CDR2 SNEGSKA (reference sequence). CDR3 DNA sequence: TGCAGTGCTCCCAGTCCCCTAGCGGGGGGGAGGGGGGCTAACAATGAGCAGTTCTTC. Translation gives CSAPSPLAGGRGANNEQFF.